Following are 32 T cell receptor beta chains from one sample sequenced in a study of beta chain features in type 1 diabetes. Study results and caveats: Patients with Type 1 diabetes showed moderately but significantly shorter TCRB CDR3s in all four CD4+ subsets.

These receptors' antigens are unknown. The entirety of the isolated RNA underwent reverse transcription, so expressed TCRB transcripts were sequenced. Some clones are missing from TCRdb's copy, which holds only in-frame ones; the method was immunoSEQ multiplex PCR. The sample holds some 640,000 clones, about 14% seen once. The sequencing input was naive CD4+ T cells from blood. These receptors were obtained from a man aged 18-30 years with type 1 diabetes.

The V call is TRBV5-1, the J call TRBJ2-7, with D perhaps given as TRBD1 or TRBD2 (5 bases each). This CDR3 is built from 15 residues. Between the trimmed V and J ends, which lost 0 bases and 0 bases, there was a span of 10 bases. Germline V gene sequence: CDR1 SGHRS, CDR2 YFSETQ. CDR3 region: CASSLAGDGSYEQYF. The CDR3 DNA is TGCGCCAGCAGCTTGGCCGGGGACGGCTCCTACGAGCAGTACTTC.

This chain uses TRBV30 with TRBJ2-1; D is uncertain. Germline CDR1 GTSNPN, CDR2 SVGIG (reference sequence). Trimming left V 0 bases short and J 4 bases short, with 4 bases between. The CDR3 contains 12 residues. This chain's CDR3 is CAWSVWYNEQFF. DNA of the CDR3: TGTGCCTGGAGTGTATGGTACAATGAGCAGTTCTTC.

This clone was counted a few times. Other DNA sequences in the same sample also yield this CDR3. The V and J genes are TRBV29-1 and TRBJ2-7; either TRBD1 or TRBD2 may supply D (6 bases each). The CDR3 has 14 residues. Trimming removed 4 bases from V and 1 base from J, with 14 bases in between. Germline CDR1 SQVTM, CDR2 ANQGSEA. The CDR3 reads CSVGLEGGSYEQYF. CDR3 DNA: TGCAGCGTTGGGCTAGAGGGGGGATCCTACGAGCAGTACTTC.

The rearrangement joins TRBV30 to TRBJ2-1; 10 positions agree with TRBD1. The trim removed 1 base at V and 1 base at J, leaving 7 bases unmatched. There are 17 residues in the CDR3. CDR1 GTSNPN and CDR2 SVGIG come from the germline V gene (reference sequence). CDR3 region: CAWSEGWTGGSYNEQFF. The CDR3 nucleotides read TGTGCCTGGAGTGAGGGGTGGACAGGGGGTTCCTACAATGAGCAGTTCTTC.

The chain couples TRBV15 to TRBJ1-4, with a tentative D call TRBD1 (6 bases). The CDR3 is 17 residues long. Germline V gene data show CDR1 as LNHNV and CDR2 as YYDKDF (reference sequence). The V end was cut by 5 bases, the J end by 8 bases, with 24 bases between. In nucleotides, the CDR3 is TGTGCCACCAGCGACCCGAGGGGGAGAACTGGTTTGGAAAAACTGTTTTTT. Translated: CATSDPRGRTGLEKLFF.

This clone came up a few times. V is TRBV30 and J is TRBJ2-1; 10 nucleotides match TRBD1. CDR3 length: 15 amino acids. Trimming at V came to 2 bases and at J to 9 bases, leaving 10 bases not matched to a gene. Germline V CDR1 and CDR2: GTSNPN, SVGIG (reference sequence). The CDR3 sequence is CAWSRGQGVFSEQFF. For the CDR3, the DNA is TGTGCCTGGAGTCGAGGACAGGGGGTTTTTAGTGAGCAGTTCTTC.

This clone was counted only a few times. This rearrangement joins TRBV7-6 to TRBJ2-2; perhaps TRBD1 as D (6 bases). Looked up from germline, CDR1 is SGHVS and CDR2 is FNYEAQ. The CDR3 is made up of 14 amino acids. The V gene lost 10 bases and the J gene lost 0 bases, with 12 bases spanning the gap. CDR3 amino acids: CATTGFANTGELFF. The CDR3 coding sequence is TGTGCCACTACAGGGTTCGCGAACACCGGGGAGCTGTTTTTT.

V and J are TRBV5-4 and TRBJ1-6; unclear D gene. The CDR3 length is 12 residues. Germline-derived CDR1 and CDR2 are SGHNT and YYREEE (reference sequence). Trimming took off 4 bases at V and 5 bases at J, with 4 bases between the two ends. The CDR3 spells CASSLNNSPLHF. In DNA, the CDR3 is TGTGCCAGCAGCCTTAATAATTCACCCCTCCACTTT.

This clone was counted a few times. V and J are TRBV7-9 and TRBJ1-4; TRBD1 matches 7 bases. Germline trimming cut 1 base from V and 4 bases from J; bases unmatched to any gene: 3. Germline lookup yields CDR1 SEHNR and CDR2 FQNEAQ (reference sequence). The length of the CDR3 is 15 residues. The CDR3 DNA follows: TGTGCCAGCAGCTTAGGGCAGGGGGTTAATGAAAAACTGTTTTTT. It yields the protein CASSLGQGVNEKLFF.

As regards this clone: The same CDR3 can be traced to other DNA sequences in this sample. This chain links TRBV29-1 with TRBJ1-5; TRBD1 matches at 7 bases. CDR1 is SQVTM and CDR2 is ANQGSEA in the germline V gene. Losses at the gene ends were 6 bases for V and 4 bases for J; bases not matched to a gene: 3. The CDR3 has 12 residues. The CDR3 nucleotides are TGCAGCGTGCGGACAGGTAATCAGCCCCAGCATTTT. It translates to CSVRTGNQPQHF.

This clone showed up just a few times. The chain links TRBV29-1 to TRBJ2-1; weak D call: TRBD1 (6 bases). This CDR3 contains 14 residues. The V gene lost 7 bases and the J gene lost 7 bases, with 20 bases spanning the gap. CDR1 is SQVTM, CDR2 ANQGSEA, per germline. The CDR3, as DNA: TGCAGCGGGAACAGGGTAGTGTTGAGGAATGAGCAGTTCTTC. Its protein is CSGNRVVLRNEQFF.

This chain connects TRBV25-1 to TRBJ2-5; 12 nucleotides line up with TRBD1. J gave up 5 bases and V 2 bases, and 6 bases lay outside the gene matches. This CDR3 region has 16 residues. From germline, CDR1 is MGHDK and CDR2 SYGVNS. CDR3 nucleotides: TGTGCCAGCAGTGAAGGGGGGACAGGGGGCGTGGAGACCCAGTACTTC. This sequence encodes CASSEGGTGGVETQYF.

This clone was detected only a few times. The chain employs TRBV6-5 and TRBJ2-7; unclear D gene. The V and J ends lost 0 bases and 4 bases respectively, with 13 bases between them. CDR3 length equals 15 residues. The V gene's germline CDR1 is MNHEY and CDR2 SVGAGI. CDR3 sequence reads: CASSYSVALGYEQYF. CDR3 nucleotides: TGTGCCAGCAGTTACTCGGTCGCCCTCGGGTACGAGCAGTACTTC.

The chain couples TRBV6-5 to TRBJ1-1, with D tentatively TRBD1 (5 bases). The CDR3 extends over 14 amino acids. In germline, CDR1 is MNHEY, CDR2 SVGAGI. V shed 2 bases and J shed 3 bases, with 10 bases lying between them. The CDR3: CASSYKGSYTEAFF. The CDR3 nucleotides read TGTGCCAGCAGTTACAAGGGGTCTTACACTGAAGCTTTCTTT.

CDR3: CASTPPSGGADEQFF. The CDR3 coding sequence is TGTGCCAGCACCCCTCCTAGCGGGGGGGCCGATGAGCAGTTCTTC. The chain uses TRBV9 and TRBJ2-1; 12 nucleotides agree with TRBD2. CDR1 and CDR2 from the germline V gene are SGDLS and YYNGEE. With V trimmed by 6 bases and J by 8 bases, 9 bases remained unmatched. CDR3 length equals 15 residues.

The V gene is TRBV30, the J gene TRBJ2-7, with unresolved D. Per the germline V gene, CDR1 is GTSNPN and CDR2 is SVGIG (reference sequence). V dropped 0 bases and J dropped 5 bases, with 14 bases sitting between them. The CDR3 is 14 amino acids. Written as DNA, the CDR3 is TGTGCCTGGAGTGTAAGTCCCACTCTAAACGAGCAGTACTTC. Amino acid sequence: CAWSVSPTLNEQYF.

This chain joins TRBV28 and TRBJ1-2; 7 bases map to TRBD1. V trimming: 5 bases; J trimming: 4 bases; junction bases outside the gene matches: 7. Germline loops: CDR1 MDHEN, CDR2 SYDVKM. This CDR3 is built from 14 residues. Here the CDR3 reads CASSQGTAVYGYTF. CDR3 DNA: TGTGCCAGCAGTCAAGGGACAGCTGTCTATGGCTACACCTTC.

The V gene is TRBV7-2, the J gene TRBJ2-1, with TRBD1 as a possible D gene (6 bases). This CDR3 spans 14 amino acids. Looked up from germline, CDR1 is SGHTA and CDR2 is FQGNSA. V lost 5 bases, J lost 0 bases, and 8 bases lay in between. CDR3 region: CASSTQGSYNEQFF. The CDR3 DNA reads TGTGCCAGCAGCACACAGGGCTCCTACAATGAGCAGTTCTTC.

The rearrangement joins TRBV29-1 to TRBJ2-5, with no clear D. The last part of the DNA fits TRBJ2-7 better; the J call may be wrong. CDR3 size: 13 residues. Germline V gene sequence: CDR1 SQVTM, CDR2 ANQGSEA. DNA for the CDR3: TGCAGCGTTGCGGTGGGATACTCCTACGAGCAGTACTTC. Its protein product is CSVAVGYSYEQYF.

In its sample, this clone was seen a few times. The V and J genes are TRBV23-1 and TRBJ2-3; D perhaps matches TRBD1 (6 bases). TRBV23-1 is an ORF for which the function is uncertain. This CDR3 is built from 21 residues. The V gene lost 8 bases and the J gene lost 2 bases, with 35 bases spanning the gap. The CDR3 loop is CASSSQGSRKGHRGNTDTQYF. The CDR3 DNA is TGCGCCAGCTCGTCGCAGGGGTCCCGAAAGGGGCACAGAGGAAACACAGATACGCAGTATTTT.

This rearrangement joins TRBV10-3 to TRBJ2-7, with TRBD1 identical over 7 bases. This CDR3 has 14 amino acids. With 4 bases clipped from V and 2 bases from J, the junction kept 5 bases outside the gene matches. Germline values: CDR1 ENHRY, CDR2 SYGVKD. The DNA of the CDR3 is TGTGCCATCAGTGGCGGGCAGGGGGCCTACGAGCAGTACTTC. Encoded protein: CAISGGQGAYEQYF.

The chain combines TRBV5-6 with TRBJ2-3; TRBD1 matches at 8 bases. Germline values: CDR1 SGHDT, CDR2 YYEEEE. This CDR3 has 17 amino acids. After removal of 5 bases from V and 4 bases from J, the junction contained 15 bases not matched to a gene. CDR3 sequence reads: CASRPTAGQEPSDTQYF. CDR3 DNA: TGTGCCAGCAGACCGACGGCGGGACAGGAACCATCAGATACGCAGTATTTT. Combining the CDR3 with reference TRBV5-6 and TRBJ2-3 gives the whole variable domain DAGVTQSPTHLIKTRGQQVTLRCSPKSGHDTVSWYQQALGQGPQFIFQYYEEEERQRGNFPDRFSGHQFPNYSSELNVNALLLGDSALYLCASRPTAGQEPSDTQYFGPGTRLTVL.

The chain employs TRBV4-2 and TRBJ1-2; no definite D call. Germline CDR1 is LGHNA and CDR2 is YNFKEQ. V lost 6 bases, J lost 4 bases, and 12 bases lay in between. This CDR3 is 13 amino acids long. Written as DNA, the CDR3 is TGTGCCAGCAGGCACAGAGATACCTATGGCTACACCTTC. This codes for CASRHRDTYGYTF.

The chain uses TRBV15 and TRBJ2-1, with 12 bases aligning to TRBD2. The J segment lost 3 bases and the V segment lost 6 bases, leaving 15 bases of the junction unmatched. This CDR3 region has 19 residues. Germline V gives CDR1 LNHNV, CDR2 YYDKDF (reference sequence). CDR3 in amino acids: CATSRGASGRAARYNEQFF. The CDR3 DNA is TGTGCCACCAGTCGAGGGGCTAGCGGGAGGGCCGCTCGCTACAATGAGCAGTTCTTC.

This clone was observed a handful of times. This chain uses TRBV5-1 with TRBJ1-5; D is uncertain. Trimming pared 4 bases from V and 3 bases from J, leaving 14 bases between. Looked up from germline, CDR1 is SGHRS and CDR2 is YFSETQ. The CDR3 totals 15 residues. CDR3 in amino acids: CASSHEPGPNQPQHF. CDR3 DNA: TGCGCCAGCAGCCACGAACCGGGTCCCAATCAGCCCCAGCATTTT.

The V and J genes are TRBV30 and TRBJ1-2; weak D call: TRBD1 (5 bases). Trimming took off 2 bases at V and 5 bases at J, with 9 bases between the two ends. Germline V gene lookup returns CDR1 GTSNPN and CDR2 SVGIG (reference sequence). The length of the CDR3 is 12 residues. CDR3 amino acids: CAWSRGGYGYTF. DNA for the CDR3: TGTGCCTGGAGTCGTGGGGGTTATGGCTACACCTTC. Full variable domain (missing parts from reference TRBV30 and TRBJ1-2): SQTIHQWPATLVQPVGSPLSLECTVEGTSNPNLYWYRQAAGRGLQLLFYSVGIGQISSEVPQNLSASRPQDRQFILSSKKLLLSDSGFYLCAWSRGGYGYTFGSGTRLTVV.

V usage is TRBV6-5 and J usage is TRBJ1-1; D uncertain. Germline V gene sequence: CDR1 MNHEY, CDR2 SVGAGI. The CDR3 runs to 15 residues. Trimming removed 2 bases at V and 1 base at J, with 11 bases between. This CDR3 is CASSYPFRQNTEAFF. CDR3 nucleotide sequence: TGTGCCAGCAGTTACCCTTTCCGACAGAACACTGAAGCTTTCTTT.

This clone has only a few counts. This chain links TRBV14 with TRBJ2-1, with D uncertain. V lost 1 base to trimming and J lost 5 bases, with 18 bases between them. CDR3 size: 17 residues. Per germline, CDR1 SGHDN and CDR2 FVKESK. The chain's CDR3 is CASSQAFFYPPDNEQFF. In DNA form, the CDR3 reads TGTGCCAGCAGCCAAGCCTTTTTCTATCCCCCTGACAATGAGCAGTTCTTC.

This clone was picked up a small number of times. J is TRBJ2-1 and V is TRBV7-9, with D unclear. Germline CDR1 and CDR2: SEHNR and FQNEAQ (reference sequence). The CDR3 totals 17 residues. Trimming took 5 bases from V and 5 from J, leaving 22 bases between them. The CDR3 spells CASSRLDPRTLNNEQFF. In DNA form, the CDR3 reads TGTGCCAGCAGCCGACTGGACCCCCGGACCCTTAACAATGAGCAGTTCTTC.

This chain uses TRBV5-1 with TRBJ2-5; D uncertain. V was shortened by 0 bases and J by 2 bases, with 11 bases between the two germline ends. The CDR3 length is 15 residues. Germline values: CDR1 SGHRS, CDR2 YFSETQ. CDR3 sequence: CASSLEGRKQETQYF. CDR3 nucleotides: TGCGCCAGCAGCTTGGAAGGACGGAAACAAGAGACCCAGTACTTC.

The rearrangement joins TRBV9 to TRBJ2-5; 9 nucleotides agree with TRBD1. The CDR3 extends over 15 amino acids. V was clipped by 4 bases and J by 3 bases; unmatched bases: 7. Germline V gene sequence: CDR1 SGDLS, CDR2 YYNGEE. The CDR3 nucleotides are TGTGCCAGCAGCCTTCGGGACAGGGAGGAAGAGACCCAGTACTTC. Amino acids: CASSLRDREEETQYF.

This sequence joins TRBV7-2 and TRBJ2-7, with D possibly TRBD2 on 6 matching bases. CDR3 size: 19 residues. CDR1 and CDR2 from the germline V gene are SGHTA and FQGNSA. The V and J ends lost 5 bases and 5 bases respectively, with 31 bases between them. DNA for the CDR3: TGTGCCAGCAGCGCCGGAAGGAGGGAGGCCATCCCTTGGGGTCACGAGCAGTACTTC. Translating gives CASSAGRREAIPWGHEQYF. Full variable domain (rest looked up from reference TRBV7-2 and TRBJ2-7): GAGVSQSPSNKVTEKGKDVELRCDPISGHTALYWYRQSLGQGLEFLIYFQGNSAPDKSGLPSDRFSAERTGGSVSTLTIQRTQQEDSAVYLCASSAGRREAIPWGHEQYFGPGTRLTVT.